These 9 T cell receptor beta chains share one sample of origin, sequenced in a study of PD-1 blockade in classical Hodgkin lymphoma. Time point indicated: cycle 4 day 1 (C4D1), after less than 7 weeks of nivolumab. There was relapse after autologous stem cell transplantation in every patient, and there was variation in brentuximab vedotin exposure. This table comes from immunoSEQ multiplex PCR, and its TCRdb copy is limited to in-frame clones, with some not included. The table shows 90,000 to 140,000 clones, with about nine tenths occurring only once. The sample in question was peripheral blood mononuclear cells (PBMCs), obtained before the fourth cycle of nivolumab. The receptor source for this set is a human donor with classical Hodgkin lymphoma.

The chain has TRBV27 and TRBJ2-7; 9 bases are shared with TRBD1. CDR1 and CDR2 (germline): MNHEY, SMNVEV (reference sequence). The CDR3 has 12 residues. V gave up 6 bases and J gave up 4 bases; unmatched junction bases: 1. CDR3 sequence reads: CASRGQGYEQYF. DNA of the CDR3: TGTGCCAGCAGGGGACAGGGATACGAGCAGTACTTC.

The V gene is TRBV30, the J gene TRBJ1-1, with D unclear. Germline CDR1 and CDR2: GTSNPN and SVGIG (reference sequence). Trimming stripped 0 bases from V and 4 bases from J, with 12 bases between. CDR3 size: 14 residues. The CDR3 reads CAWSVRAPGTEAFF. The DNA for the CDR3 is TGTGCCTGGAGTGTACGGGCGCCGGGCACTGAAGCTTTCTTT.

The V and J genes are TRBV28 and TRBJ2-5, with 8 bases that match TRBD2. J was trimmed by 4 bases and V by 1 base; bases with no gene match: 8. The germline V gene has CDR1 MDHEN and CDR2 SYDVKM. The CDR3 runs to 16 residues. CDR3 loop: CASSLFAGRAVETQYF. The CDR3 DNA reads as TGTGCCAGCAGTTTATTTGCCGGGAGGGCCGTAGAGACCCAGTACTTC.

The chain combines TRBV4-1 with TRBJ2-7; D remains unclear. The germline V gene has CDR1 MGHRA and CDR2 YSYEKL. The CDR3 is 15 residues long. V shed 0 bases and J shed 0 bases, with 9 bases lying between them. The CDR3 protein is CASSQDGRTSYEQYF. The CDR3 nucleotides read TGCGCCAGCAGCCAAGATGGGCGGACCTCCTACGAGCAGTACTTC.

V is TRBV29-1 and J is TRBJ1-2; a weak D match, TRBD1 (5 bases). Per germline, CDR1 SQVTM and CDR2 ANQGSEA. V shed 7 bases and J shed 4 bases, with 16 bases lying between them. The CDR3 is 13 residues long. CDR3 region: CSATTVGLYGYTF. The CDR3 coding sequence is TGCAGCGCCACGACAGTGGGACTCTATGGCTACACCTTC.

The gene calls are TRBV7-6 and TRBJ2-5; TRBD1 agrees at 7 bases. The V gene end was trimmed by 5 bases and the J gene end by 3 bases; junction bases not matched to a gene: 9. The length of the CDR3 is 15 residues. CDR1 and CDR2 (germline): SGHVS, FNYEAQ. DNA for the CDR3: TGTGCCAGCAGCCAACCCCCGACAGGGAAAGAGACCCAGTACTTC. This gives the protein CASSQPPTGKETQYF.

This chain uses TRBV11-2 with TRBJ2-3; 8 bases are shared with TRBD2. V was pared by 8 bases and J by 1 base, with 20 bases of the junction left unmatched. Looked up from germline, CDR1 is SGHAT and CDR2 is FQNNGV. CDR3 size: 19 residues. The CDR3 DNA is TGTGCCAGCTCCAAAGGGGTGGGACTAGTAGGGAGTGGCACAGATACGCAGTATTTT. Amino acids: CASSKGVGLVGSGTDTQYF.

This clone came up once. V is TRBV5-1 and J is TRBJ2-1, with 11 bases fitting TRBD2. The CDR3 runs to 15 residues. The junction had 5 bases not matched to a gene; V was cut back by 5 bases and J by 4 bases. Germline V gene lookup returns CDR1 SGHRS and CDR2 YFSETQ. The CDR3 spells CASRETSGTYNEQFF. DNA for the CDR3: TGCGCCAGCAGGGAGACTAGCGGGACTTACAATGAGCAGTTCTTC.

The V gene is TRBV15, the J gene TRBJ1-1; D may be TRBD1 (5 bases). Germline CDR1 reads LNHNV; CDR2 reads YYDKDF (reference sequence). V was pared by 1 base and J by 1 base, with 7 bases between. The CDR3 extends over 14 amino acids. The DNA for the CDR3 is TGTGCCACCAGCAGAGTGGGGGGGAACACTGAAGCTTTCTTT. Translation: CATSRVGGNTEAFF.